This TCR beta chain was identified in a study of shared T cell receptors in the human thymus. TCRdb's table, derived via immunoSEQ multiplex PCR, lists solely in-frame clones and lacks some. The sample includes hundreds of thousands of clones, approximately 80% seen only once; the top ten take less than 0.015%. In germline, CDR1 is MNHNS, CDR2 SASEGT. This CDR3 spans 13 amino acids. V gave up 8 bases and J gave up 0 bases; unmatched junction bases: 3. This clone was counted a single time. The data also belong to a second study, concerning human thymus T cells. That study reports: The source of the thymus tissue was resections taken during corrective heart surgery.

The rearrangement joins TRBV6-1 to TRBJ2-7; 8 bases are shared with TRBD1. This TCR came from a boy in the first two years of life with a congenital heart defect. The specimen was thymocytes. CDR3 residues: CASGTGSSYEQYF. DNA of the CDR3: TGTGCCAGCGGGACAGGCAGCTCCTACGAGCAGTACTTC.